Below, one TCR beta chain is given with its context. This record belongs to a study of blood T cell repertoires in COVID-19. In the study overall: PBMCs, B-cell-depleted T cells, or T cells provided the cDNA or gDNA that made up the material.

Germline-derived CDR1 and CDR2 are SGHKS and YYEKEE (reference sequence). V lost 2 bases and J 2 bases, leaving 10 bases between the germline ends. This CDR3 has 14 residues. Repertoires were generated with immunoSEQ multiplex PCR, while TCRdb's copy carries only in-frame clones and drops some. The sample consists of 300,000 to 350,000 clones, about 87% of them appearing once. Seattle's cohort entered during active infection and was followed longitudinally. Input material: peripheral blood. The origin of this receptor is a man aged 25-45 years with COVID-19, enrolled during active disease. This chain uses TRBV5-5 with TRBJ1-2; tentative D call: TRBD1 (5 bases). CDR3 DNA: TGTGCCAGCAGCTTTCGACAGACAAACTATGGCTACACCTTC. This translates into CASSFRQTNYGYTF.